This TCR beta chain is from a study of blood T cells in healthy people across ages. Each sample yielded at least 5 micrograms of PBMC total RNA. The CDR3 loop spans 14 amino acids. Between the trimmed V and J ends, which lost 0 bases and 3 bases, there was a span of 10 bases. CDR1 is SGHNT, CDR2 YYREEE, per germline (reference sequence). Through a sample-barcoded 5' primer and a J-beta primer mix, a second PCR was run for roughly 7 to 11 cycles. MiXCR, run by TCRdb on the 5' RACE reads, gives a single entry per CDR3 protein. The data contain 750,000 or so distinct CDR3 sequences, roughly 25% of them seen just once; the ten biggest clones take up roughly a tenth. The sample also formed part of further work on T cells of mothers and their children.

Specimen: blood. This receptor was taken from a boy under 18 in good health. The chain recombines TRBV5-4 with TRBJ2-7, with D perhaps TRBD1 (5 bases). CDR3 protein: CASSLGQLYYEQYF. In DNA, the CDR3 is TGTGCCAGCAGCTTGGGACAGCTATACTACGAGCAGTACTTC.